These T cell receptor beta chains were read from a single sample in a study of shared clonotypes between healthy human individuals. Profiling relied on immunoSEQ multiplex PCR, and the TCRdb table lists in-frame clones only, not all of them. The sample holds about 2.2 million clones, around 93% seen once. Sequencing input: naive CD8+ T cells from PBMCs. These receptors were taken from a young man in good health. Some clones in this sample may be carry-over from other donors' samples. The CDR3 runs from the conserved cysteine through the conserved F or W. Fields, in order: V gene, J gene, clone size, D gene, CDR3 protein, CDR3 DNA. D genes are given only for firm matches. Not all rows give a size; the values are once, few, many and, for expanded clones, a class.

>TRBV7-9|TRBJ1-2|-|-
CASSPRVSNYGYTF
TGTGCCAGCAGCCCCCGGGTCTCCAACTATGGCTACACCTTC
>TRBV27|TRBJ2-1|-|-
CASSLRPGRWTFNEQFF
TGTGCCAGCAGTCTGAGACCGGGACGCTGGACCTTCAATGAGCAGTTCTTC
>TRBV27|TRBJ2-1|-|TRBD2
CASSSDGTSGHNEQFF
TGTGCCAGCAGTTCCGATGGGACTAGCGGACACAATGAGCAGTTCTTC
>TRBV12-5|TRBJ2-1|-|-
CASGDYKIQGYNEQFF
TGTGCTAGTGGTGACTATAAAATCCAGGGATACAATGAGCAGTTCTTC
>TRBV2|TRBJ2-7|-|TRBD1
CASSLDRGLGGDYEQYF
TGTGCCAGCAGCCTGGACAGGGGGCTTGGAGGTGATTACGAGCAGTACTTC
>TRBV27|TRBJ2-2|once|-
CASSLLGRLNTGELFF
TGTGCCAGCAGTTTATTAGGCCGGCTGAACACCGGGGAGCTGTTTTTT
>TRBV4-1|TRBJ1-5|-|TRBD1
CASRQGGPGNQPQHF
TGCGCCAGCCGACAAGGGGGCCCAGGGAATCAGCCCCAGCATTTT
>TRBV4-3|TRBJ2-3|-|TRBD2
CASSPSPTSGPSTDTQYF
TGCGCCAGCAGCCCCTCCCCCACTAGCGGCCCTAGCACAGATACGCAGTATTTT
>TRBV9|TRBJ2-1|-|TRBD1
CASSGDRVGNKNEQFF
TGTGCCAGCAGCGGAGACAGGGTCGGGAACAAGAATGAGCAGTTCTTC
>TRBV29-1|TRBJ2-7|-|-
CSVPTRGTDPDEQYF
TGCAGTGTCCCCACAAGGGGGACCGACCCCGACGAGCAGTACTTC
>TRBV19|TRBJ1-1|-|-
CASSEGAEAFF
TGTGCCAGCTCTGAGGGGGCTGAAGCTTTCTTT
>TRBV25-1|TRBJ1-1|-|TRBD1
CASSRQGSNTEAFF
TGTGCCAGCAGCCGACAGGGGTCGAACACTGAAGCTTTCTTT
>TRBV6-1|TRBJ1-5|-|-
CASRGLVNSNQPQHF
TGTGCCAGCAGGGGGTTGGTCAATAGCAATCAGCCCCAGCATTTT
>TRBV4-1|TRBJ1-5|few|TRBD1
CASSQVGGLAQPQHF
TGCGCCAGCAGCCAAGTAGGGGGCTTGGCTCAGCCCCAGCATTTT
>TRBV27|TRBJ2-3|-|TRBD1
CASSQGTGLTDTQYF
TGTGCCAGCAGTCAGGGGACAGGGCTCACAGATACGCAGTATTTT
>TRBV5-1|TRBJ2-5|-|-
CASSPGPGWGETQYF
TGCGCCAGCAGCCCGGGACCCGGGTGGGGAGAGACCCAGTACTTC
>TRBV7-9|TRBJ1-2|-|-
CASSLPLGESDYGYTF
TGTGCCAGCAGCTTGCCGCTTGGGGAATCCGACTATGGCTACACCTTC
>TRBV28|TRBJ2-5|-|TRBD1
CASSKPGQGAVSQYF
TGTGCCAGCAGTAAACCGGGACAGGGGGCAGTGTCCCAGTACTTC
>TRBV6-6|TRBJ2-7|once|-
CASSYSGWTRGEQYF
TGTGCCAGCAGTTACTCAGGGTGGACTAGGGGGGAGCAGTACTTC
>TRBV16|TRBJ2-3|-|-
CASTTGRYTDTQYF
TGTGCCAGCACCACAGGGCGATACACAGATACGCAGTATTTT
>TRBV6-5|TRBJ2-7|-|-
CASSYSRQGKGEQYF
TGTGCCAGCAGTTACTCGCGGCAGGGGAAAGGCGAGCAGTACTTC
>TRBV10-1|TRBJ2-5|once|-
CASSEWPGGKETQYF
TGCGCCAGCAGTGAGTGGCCAGGGGGGAAAGAGACCCAGTACTTC